A selection of T cell receptor beta chains follows, all from one sample in a study of cytomegalovirus exposure and HLA in healthy donors. The assay was immunoSEQ multiplex PCR, and TCRdb's table has in-frame clones only and misses some. The sample contains about 190,000 clones, over 70% of which appear only once. Sequenced input: PBMCs. Receptor source: a woman in her late teens or twenties in good health and CMV-seropositive. The CDR3 runs from the conserved cysteine through the conserved F or W. A D gene is named only where the DNA matches it firmly. Clone size is stated in some rows and not others, as once, few, many or a class when expanded.

CDR3aa,CDR3nt,abundance,d_gene,v_gene,j_gene
CSVPGTGVYEQYF,TGCAGCGTTCCCGGGACAGGGGTCTACGAGCAGTACTTC,NA,TRBD1,TRBV29-1,TRBJ2-7
CASSQDSGDNEQFF,TGCGCCAGCAGCCAAGATAGCGGCGACAATGAGCAGTTCTTC,NA,NA,TRBV4-3,TRBJ2-1
CASSRTGGDQPQHF,TGTGCCAGCTCTAGGACAGGGGGGGATCAGCCCCAGCATTTT,NA,TRBD1,TRBV6-1,TRBJ1-5
CASSVVQQGLPIYGYTF,TGTGCCAGCAGCGTAGTTCAACAGGGGCTTCCCATCTATGGCTACACCTTC,NA,TRBD1,TRBV9,TRBJ1-2
CASAAHTGGSSYNSPLHF,TGTGCCAGCGCCGCCCACACAGGGGGGAGCTCCTATAATTCACCCCTCCACTTT,NA,TRBD1,TRBV2,TRBJ1-6
CASSTVRGSSYNEQFF,TGTGCCAGCAGCACCGTAAGGGGGAGCTCCTACAATGAGCAGTTCTTC,NA,NA,TRBV11-2,TRBJ2-1
CASSRAAPYEQYF,TGTGCCAGCAGCCGAGCGGCGCCCTACGAGCAGTACTTC,NA,NA,TRBV27,TRBJ2-7
CAWSFNRYNSPLHF,TGTGCCTGGAGTTTTAACAGATATAATTCACCCCTCCACTTT,NA,NA,TRBV30,TRBJ1-6
CASGLGQTTNEKLFF,TGTGCTAGTGGTTTGGGACAGACAACTAATGAAAAACTGTTTTTT,NA,NA,TRBV12-5,TRBJ1-4
CALVQGLNEKLFF,TGTGCCCTTGTTCAGGGTTTAAATGAAAAACTGTTTTTT,once,NA,TRBV30,TRBJ1-4
CAWSVLSYEQYF,TGTGCCTGGAGTGTACTGTCCTACGAGCAGTACTTC,few,NA,TRBV30,TRBJ2-7
CASSNVRNGNTEAFF,TGTGCCAGCAGCAACGTCAGGAACGGGAACACTGAAGCTTTCTTT,NA,NA,TRBV5-4,TRBJ1-1
CASSQGTTYNYEQYF,TGTGCCAGCAGCCAAGGGACTACCTATAACTACGAGCAGTACTTC,NA,TRBD2,TRBV5-4,TRBJ2-7
CASSFQNEKLFF,TGTGCCAGCAGCTTCCAGAATGAAAAACTGTTTTTT,NA,NA,TRBV11-3,TRBJ1-4
CASSPDRGPQYF,TGTGCCAGCAGCCCAGACAGGGGGCCGCAGTATTTT,NA,TRBD1,TRBV6-5,TRBJ2-3
CATSRETGGADTQYF,TGTGCCACCAGCAGAGAGACAGGGGGCGCAGATACGCAGTATTTT,NA,TRBD1,TRBV15,TRBJ2-3
CASSSTLALSYNEQFF,TGTGCCAGCAGCTCGACGCTAGCACTCTCCTACAATGAGCAGTTCTTC,NA,NA,TRBV7-9,TRBJ2-1
CASSEAVPGERAFF,TGTGCCAGCAGTGAAGCGGTTCCAGGGGAGAGAGCTTTCTTT,NA,NA,TRBV2,TRBJ1-1
CASSFTGALSGNTIYF,TGTGCCAGCAGCTTTACAGGGGCCCTCTCTGGAAACACCATATATTTT,NA,TRBD1,TRBV7-2,TRBJ1-3
CASSHGTGTQFF,TGCGCCAGCAGCCATGGAACCGGGACTCAGTTCTTC,NA,NA,TRBV4-1,TRBJ2-1
CASGPGGGGNTDTQYF,TGTGCTAGTGGCCCCGGCGGGGGGGGTAACACAGATACGCAGTATTTT,NA,TRBD2,TRBV12-5,TRBJ2-3
CASSDVSNTEAFF,TGTGCCAGCAGTGATGTCTCGAACACTGAAGCTTTCTTT,NA,NA,TRBV6-1,TRBJ1-1